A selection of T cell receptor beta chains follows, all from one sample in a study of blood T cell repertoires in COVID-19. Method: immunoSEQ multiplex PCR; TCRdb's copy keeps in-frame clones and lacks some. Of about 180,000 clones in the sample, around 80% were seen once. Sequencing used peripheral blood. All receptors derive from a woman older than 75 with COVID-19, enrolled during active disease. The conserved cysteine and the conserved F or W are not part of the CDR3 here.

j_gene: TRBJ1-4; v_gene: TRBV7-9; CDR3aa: ASNSVGGTNEKLF
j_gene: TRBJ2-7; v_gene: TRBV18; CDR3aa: ASSSSGYEQY
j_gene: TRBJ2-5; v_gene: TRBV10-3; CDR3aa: AISDPSGQETQY
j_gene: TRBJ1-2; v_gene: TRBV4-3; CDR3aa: ASSRQANNYGYT
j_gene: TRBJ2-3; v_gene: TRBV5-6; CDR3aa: ASSSGLAGGPGDTQY
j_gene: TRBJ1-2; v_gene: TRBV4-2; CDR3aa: ASSPGRRYGYT
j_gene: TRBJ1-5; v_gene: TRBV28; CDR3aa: ASSLLPGDQPQH
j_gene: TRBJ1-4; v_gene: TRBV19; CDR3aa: ASSIQSATNEKLF
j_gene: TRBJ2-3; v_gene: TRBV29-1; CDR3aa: SVGALRTGGVDTQY
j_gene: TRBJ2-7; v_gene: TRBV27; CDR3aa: ASSLGTSGREQY
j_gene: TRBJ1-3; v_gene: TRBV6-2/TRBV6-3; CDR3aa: ASSFVGNTIY
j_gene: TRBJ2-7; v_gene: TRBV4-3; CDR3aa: ASSQDTGGGLSYEQY
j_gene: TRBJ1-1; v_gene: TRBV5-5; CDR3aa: ASSLEPPLNTEAF
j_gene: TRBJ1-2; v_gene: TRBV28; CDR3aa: ASSLRQGYGYT
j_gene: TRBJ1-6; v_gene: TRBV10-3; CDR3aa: AISDRQGQGSPLH
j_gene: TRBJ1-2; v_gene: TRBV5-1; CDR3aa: ASSPLGSGDGYT
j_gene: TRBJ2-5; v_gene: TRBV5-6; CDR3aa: ASSLEKGQETQY
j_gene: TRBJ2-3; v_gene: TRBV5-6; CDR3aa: ASSLRGTDTQY
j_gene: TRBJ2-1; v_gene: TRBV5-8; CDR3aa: ASSSGTTIGDEQF
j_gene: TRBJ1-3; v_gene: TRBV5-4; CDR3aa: ASSSSGFGNTIY
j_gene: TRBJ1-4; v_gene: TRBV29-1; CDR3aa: SVVSGANEKLF
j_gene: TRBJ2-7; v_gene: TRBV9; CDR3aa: ASSVESRGAEQY
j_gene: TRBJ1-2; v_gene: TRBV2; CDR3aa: ASRDRGRVYGYT
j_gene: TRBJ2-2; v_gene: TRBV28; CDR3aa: ASSYIGELF
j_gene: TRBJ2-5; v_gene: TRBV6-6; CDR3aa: ASRSPSGRVQTQY
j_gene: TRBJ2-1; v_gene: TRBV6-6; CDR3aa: ASSYLLAGGGEQF
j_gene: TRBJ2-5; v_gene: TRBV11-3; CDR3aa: ASSPGQGSHGETQY
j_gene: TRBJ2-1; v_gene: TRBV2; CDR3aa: ASTMELAGPNEQF
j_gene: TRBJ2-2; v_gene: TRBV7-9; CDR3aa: ASSLGTTNTGELF
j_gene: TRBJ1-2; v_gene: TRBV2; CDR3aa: ASSAGIFYGYT
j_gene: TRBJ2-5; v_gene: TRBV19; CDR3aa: ASSRGGGDETQY
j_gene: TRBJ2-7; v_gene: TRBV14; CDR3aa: ASSFASGYPYEQY
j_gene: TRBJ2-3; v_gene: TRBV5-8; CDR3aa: ASSLVRGYTDTQY
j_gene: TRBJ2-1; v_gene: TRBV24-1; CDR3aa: ATSDSWTGHYNEQF
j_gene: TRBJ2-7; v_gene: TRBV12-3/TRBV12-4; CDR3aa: ASSLLYEQY
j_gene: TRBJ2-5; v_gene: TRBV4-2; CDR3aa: ASSQRLGAGEETQY
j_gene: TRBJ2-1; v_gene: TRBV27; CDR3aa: ASSHQPGLAGVRYNEQF
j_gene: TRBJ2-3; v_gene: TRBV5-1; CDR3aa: ASSLIDRSTDTQY
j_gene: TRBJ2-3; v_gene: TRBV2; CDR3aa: ASRLDRVPSTLTDTQY
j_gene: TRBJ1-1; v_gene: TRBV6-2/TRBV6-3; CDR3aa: ASSYAWTTGWDTEAF
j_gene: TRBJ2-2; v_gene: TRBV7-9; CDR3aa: ASSLRDRDTGELF
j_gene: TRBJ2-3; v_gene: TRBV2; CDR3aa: ASIFGTDTQY
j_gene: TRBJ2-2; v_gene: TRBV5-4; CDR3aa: ASSLRTDTGELF
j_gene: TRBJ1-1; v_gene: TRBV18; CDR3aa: ASSPLTGMNTEAF